This TCR beta chain was profiled in a study of cytomegalovirus exposure and HLA in healthy donors. Whole-study results and caveats: Rarity marked most TCR sequences, yet some public TCRs occurred in many donors. It was reported in a later analysis that an Asian-associated ancestry cluster showed fewer N-insertions than the 666-donor mean. A list of 150 or so TCR beta chains associated with cytomegalovirus was given.

PCR primers comprised 60 Vbeta and 13 Jbeta primers. Assay used: immunoSEQ multiplex PCR; TCRdb lists only in-frame clones, some missing. Among fewer than 200,000 clones listed, 70% to 90% were seen once. The CDR3 has 17 amino acids. Germline V gene data show CDR1 as MGHDK and CDR2 as SYGVNS. With V trimmed by 2 bases and J by 4 bases, 9 bases remained unmatched. About this clone itself: The antigen is not known.

V is TRBV25-1 and J is TRBJ2-1; 9 bases are shared with TRBD2. Sequenced: PBMCs. The TCR comes from a woman between 18 and 30 years old in good health and CMV-seronegative. As DNA, the CDR3 is TGTGCCAGCAGTGAAGGGGTGTTAGCGGGAGAATACAATGAGCAGTTCTTC. It encodes CASSEGVLAGEYNEQFF.